This TCR beta chain came from a study of cytotoxic CD8 clonotypes in ibrutinib-treated CLL. About the research overall: Complete response was seen in 2 patients and partial in approximately 24; around twelve progressed and roughly 15 stayed remitted after a median around 68 months. Mean yields were about 280,000 productive templates and tens of thousands of productive rearrangements per sample. Study results and limitations: An increase in clonality occurred at ibrutinib response, followed by a return toward baseline at progression. Baseline clonality, above age-matched healthy donor levels, tracked circulating CD8+ T-cell counts.

The germline V gene encodes CDR1 MNHNY and CDR2 SVGAGI (reference sequence). This CDR3 comprises 14 residues. Trimming removed 2 bases from V and 9 bases from J; junction bases left unmatched: 7. As concerns this clone: Its antigen is still unknown.

Here immunoSEQ multiplex PCR was the method, and the copy in TCRdb shows in-frame clones only, minus some. This table holds about 45,000 clones, roughly 76% found once. The chain is built from TRBV6-6 and TRBJ2-5, with TRBD2 matching 9 bases. The material was PBMCs, obtained after 12 months of ibrutinib treatment. This receptor was obtained from a human donor with chronic lymphocytic leukemia. The CDR3 DNA sequence: TGTGCCAGCAGTTACGGGCTAGCGGGGATGGCCCAGTACTTC. Its translation is CASSYGLAGMAQYF.